This T cell receptor beta chain stems from a study of identical twins. Trimming removed 3 bases from V and 3 bases from J; junction bases left unmatched: 11. This CDR3 has 16 amino acids. The germline V gene has CDR1 SGHDN and CDR2 FVKESK. TCRdb used MiXCR to reprocess the 5' RACE reads, holding one entry per CDR3 protein. The data contain roughly 1,500,000 distinct CDR3 sequences, about 32% of them seen just once; the ten biggest clones take up under 0.35%. This clonotype was detected only a few times. The clonotype was recovered from a newborn girl in good health. Sequencing was carried out using cord blood. The gene calls are TRBV14 and TRBJ2-7, with 7 bases matching TRBD2. DNA for the CDR3: TGTGCCAGCAGCCAGCCCCGGGGGGACCGTCTCTACGAGCAGTACTTC. This codes for CASSQPRGDRLYEQYF.